The rows below give T cell receptor beta chains drawn from one sample of a study of cytomegalovirus exposure and HLA in healthy donors. Generated by immunoSEQ multiplex PCR, the TCRdb table keeps only in-frame clones and is missing some. The sample holds roughly 200,000 clones, roughly 77% seen once. Specimen: PBMCs. The receptors were gathered from a woman aged 25-40 years in good health and CMV-seronegative. Each CDR3 is given with its conserved first and last residue.

CDR3 length	V gene	J gene	CDR3 protein
18	TRBV25-1	TRBJ2-7	CASSGSLAGGPSIGGQYF
13	TRBV2	TRBJ1-1	CASSPGQSPEAFF
13	TRBV6-1	TRBJ2-1	CASSERTYNEQFF
15	TRBV5-1	TRBJ2-1	CASSGRGRAYNEQFF
15	TRBV7-2	TRBJ2-7	CASSLEASGRGEQYF
16	TRBV19	TRBJ2-3	CASSYSGGTSTDTQYF
16	TRBV11-2	TRBJ1-2	CASSHRRSGEDYGYTF
18	TRBV19	TRBJ2-1	CASRPGLAKRRYYNEQFF
16	TRBV5-1	TRBJ2-3	CASSLGFASGTDTQYF
15	TRBV5-1	TRBJ1-1	CASSARQGVGTEAFF
13	TRBV6-1	TRBJ2-7	CASSAGNSYEQYF
15	TRBV30	TRBJ1-1	CAWNGQGAWNTEAFF
15	TRBV7-8	TRBJ2-7	CASSSPRTSGPEQYF
16	TRBV4-1	TRBJ2-2	CASSLRGTDNTGELFF
11	TRBV30	TRBJ1-2	CAWSQNYGYTF
12	TRBV27	TRBJ1-2	CASSQLTGGYTF
20	TRBV5-1	TRBJ2-1	CASSGEGRGPLVFSYNEQFF
12	TRBV29-1	TRBJ2-2	CSVGGTTGELFF
16	TRBV28	TRBJ2-7	CASSNPGQGLPDEQYF
17	TRBV23-1	TRBJ2-7	CASSQSGREGKSNEQYF
13	TRBV6-1	TRBJ1-2	CASSESAGDGYTF
15	TRBV7-2	TRBJ1-2	CASSLEGIPQVGYTF
11	TRBV20-1	TRBJ1-1	CSAGGVTEAFF
16	TRBV28	TRBJ2-3	CASSPPGQGFPDTQYF
15	TRBV7-6	TRBJ2-3	CASSKNRGDTDTQYF
11	TRBV19	TRBJ2-7	CASSRGREQYF
16	TRBV5-1	TRBJ2-2	CASSFRGDRGTGELFF
14	TRBV6-6	TRBJ1-4	CASRIRDRVEKLFF
11	TRBV6-6	TRBJ2-7	CASSYAGVVYF
15	TRBV9	TRBJ2-1	CASSTLAGGYYEQFF
13	TRBV6-5	TRBJ1-1	CASSYRSNTEAFF
12	TRBV28	TRBJ1-1	CATKTGGTEAFF
16	TRBV6-5	TRBJ2-2	CASSYDRGRGSGELFF
15	TRBV6-1	TRBJ2-2	CASSGQGMVAGELFF
13	TRBV10-2	TRBJ1-2	CASSTQGDYGYTF
15	TRBV5-1	TRBJ2-7	CASSLAERETYEQYF
13	TRBV21-1	TRBJ2-7	CASSRGARYEQYF
13	TRBV2	TRBJ1-4	CASSERRGGLVPF
16	TRBV5-4	TRBJ2-5	CASSFVPSGSQETQYF
15	TRBV12-5	TRBJ2-7	CASGPRGQGIGEQYF
15	TRBV4-2	TRBJ1-5	CASSQQGNSNQPQHF
15	TRBV4-1	TRBJ1-1	CASSQESQVNTEAFF
12	TRBV10-2	TRBJ1-1	CASSAGDGVAFF
14	TRBV7-3	TRBJ2-7	CASSLRQGAGEQYF
16	TRBV19	TRBJ2-7	CASSTGTSGTSYEQYF
16	TRBV28	TRBJ1-6	CASNKSGASTNSPLHF
17	TRBV30	TRBJ1-2	CAWGFAGNQGVGYGYTF
15	TRBV5-6	TRBJ2-1	CASSLMGLTENEQFF
15	TRBV30	TRBJ2-7	CAWSVSRQGRREQYF
13	TRBV2	TRBJ2-1	CASSGTYYNEQFF
15	TRBV4-1	TRBJ2-7	CASSQAVIADYEQYF
15	TRBV19	TRBJ1-1	CASRVLHGGNTEAFF
15	TRBV27	TRBJ2-3	CASIDRGFDTDTQYF
15	TRBV4-1	TRBJ1-1	CASSHRQGTVTEAFF
14	TRBV6-5	TRBJ2-7	CASSTDGLAYEQYF
15	TRBV21-1	TRBJ1-3	CASSNRDNSGNTIYF
14	TRBV27	TRBJ2-5	CASSWRLAGETQYF